A selection of T cell receptor beta chains follows, all from one sample in a study of blood T cell repertoires in COVID-19. Assay: immunoSEQ multiplex PCR; the TCRdb copy retains only in-frame clones and omits some. This sample yields some 93,000 clones, of which about four fifths are seen a single time; about 24% belongs to the top ten. Source material: peripheral blood. The receptors shown here come from a human donor in a cohort sampled during active COVID-19. Each CDR3 is given with its conserved first and last residue. A D gene is named only where the DNA matches it firmly. Rows give clone size only sometimes, using once, few, many, or a class for an expanded clone.

CDR3nt,CDR3aa,abundance,d_gene,j_gene,v_gene
TGTGCCACCAGTGTGCGCCGCCACTATGGCTACACCTTC,CATSVRRHYGYTF,NA,NA,TRBJ1-2,TRBV24-1
TGTGCCAGCAGCCCCCGGGGGGCGGGAGCAAACGAGCAGTACTTC,CASSPRGAGANEQYF,NA,NA,TRBJ2-7,TRBV7-9
TGTGCCAGCTCACCACCGGGGCCCACGTACGAGCAGTACTTC,CASSPPGPTYEQYF,NA,NA,TRBJ2-7,TRBV18
TGTGCCAGCAGCCTTGGAGGGGGCAGTAAGTTCTTC,CASSLGGGSKFF,NA,NA,TRBJ2-1,TRBV7-9
TGCGCCAGCAGTGAGTCGGGACTAGCGGCTGGTAGCACAGATACGCAGTATTTT,CASSESGLAAGSTDTQYF,NA,TRBD2,TRBJ2-3,TRBV10-2
TGTGCCATCGGGGCAGGAGACAATCAGCCCCAGCATTTT,CAIGAGDNQPQHF,NA,NA,TRBJ1-5,TRBV10-3
TGCAGCGTCGCGGACAGGCTAGATCAGCCCCAGCATTTT,CSVADRLDQPQHF,NA,TRBD1,TRBJ1-5,TRBV29-1
TGTGCCAGCAGGACCGGGACTGGGGGAGATACGCAGTATTTT,CASRTGTGGDTQYF,NA,NA,TRBJ2-3,TRBV2
TGCGCCAGCAGCCAAGGGAGGGGCGGCACAGATACGCAGTATTTT,CASSQGRGGTDTQYF,NA,NA,TRBJ2-3,TRBV4-1
TGTGCCAGCAGCCTCCGCGATGTGAGCGGGAGGCGTGAGCAGTTCTTC,CASSLRDVSGRREQFF,NA,TRBD2,TRBJ2-1,TRBV9
TGTGCCAGCAGCTTAGAGCTAGCGGGAGTCCAAGAGACCCAGTACTTC,CASSLELAGVQETQYF,once,TRBD2,TRBJ2-5,TRBV7-2
TGTGCCTGGAGGGGACAGGGTTACGGGGAGCTGTTTTTT,CAWRGQGYGELFF,NA,TRBD1,TRBJ2-2,TRBV30
TGTGCCAGCAGTAGCCAACTAGCGGGAGTTTCGCACTTC,CASSSQLAGVSHF,NA,TRBD2,TRBJ2-7,TRBV2
TGCGCCAGCAGCGACCCGACAGGGTACCAAGAGACCCAGTACTTC,CASSDPTGYQETQYF,NA,TRBD1,TRBJ2-5,TRBV5-1
TGTGCCAGCAGTGATTGGGCAGGAAACACCATATATTTT,CASSDWAGNTIYF,once,NA,TRBJ1-3,TRBV6-1
TGTGCCAGCAGTGAGACTAGATTCCAAGAGACCCAGTACTTC,CASSETRFQETQYF,NA,NA,TRBJ2-5,TRBV28
TGCGCCAGCAGCTTGGGCCTAGCGGGGGGCACAGATACGCAGTATTTT,CASSLGLAGGTDTQYF,NA,TRBD2,TRBJ2-3,TRBV5-1
TGTGCCAGCAGCCACCTCGAGGGCAGAATAGAGACCCAGTACTTC,CASSHLEGRIETQYF,NA,NA,TRBJ2-5,TRBV14
TGCAGCGCCTGGGACAGAGCTTCGAACACTGAAGCTTTCTTT,CSAWDRASNTEAFF,NA,TRBD1,TRBJ1-1,TRBV29-1
TGTGCCAGCATCACTCCCGATCCGGTGAGAAATGAGCAGTTCTTC,CASITPDPVRNEQFF,NA,NA,TRBJ2-1,TRBV28
TGTGCCAGCAGCTCTAGACAGGGGTTCGGGGAGCTGTTTTTT,CASSSRQGFGELFF,many,TRBD1,TRBJ2-2,TRBV5-4
TGTGCCACCAGCAGAGCGGCGGGGGTAGACTCACCCCTCCACTTT,CATSRAAGVDSPLHF,NA,NA,TRBJ1-6,TRBV15
TGTGCCAGCAGCACAAAGTCTATTCTGACTGTCTATGGCTACACCTTC,CASSTKSILTVYGYTF,NA,NA,TRBJ1-2,TRBV4-2
TGCGCCAGCAGCCCGGGACAGGGGACTTCCTCTAACTATGGCTACACCTTC,CASSPGQGTSSNYGYTF,NA,TRBD1,TRBJ1-2,TRBV5-1
TGTGCCAGCAGTGGCGTGGGGAGGGGCAGGGAGTCTAATGAAAAACTGTTTTTT,CASSGVGRGRESNEKLFF,few,NA,TRBJ1-4,TRBV25-1
TGCGCCAGCAGCCCAGGACAGGATGAAGCTTTCTTT,CASSPGQDEAFF,NA,TRBD1,TRBJ1-1,TRBV5-1
TGTGCCACCAGTGATCCCGACAGGGCGACGGACCCCCACCAGGGCTACACCTTC,CATSDPDRATDPHQGYTF,NA,TRBD1,TRBJ1-2,TRBV24-1